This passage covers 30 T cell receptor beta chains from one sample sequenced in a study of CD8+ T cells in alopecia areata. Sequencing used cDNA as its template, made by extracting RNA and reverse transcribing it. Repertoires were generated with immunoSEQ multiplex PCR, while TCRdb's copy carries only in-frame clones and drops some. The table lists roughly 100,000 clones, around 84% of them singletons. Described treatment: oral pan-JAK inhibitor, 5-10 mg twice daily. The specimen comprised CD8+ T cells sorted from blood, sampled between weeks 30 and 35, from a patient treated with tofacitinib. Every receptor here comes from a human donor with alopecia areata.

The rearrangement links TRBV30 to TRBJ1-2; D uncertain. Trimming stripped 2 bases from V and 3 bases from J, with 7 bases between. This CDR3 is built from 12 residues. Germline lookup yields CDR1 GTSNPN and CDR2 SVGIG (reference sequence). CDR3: CAWSFSDYGYTF. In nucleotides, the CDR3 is TGTGCCTGGAGTTTTAGTGACTATGGCTACACCTTC.

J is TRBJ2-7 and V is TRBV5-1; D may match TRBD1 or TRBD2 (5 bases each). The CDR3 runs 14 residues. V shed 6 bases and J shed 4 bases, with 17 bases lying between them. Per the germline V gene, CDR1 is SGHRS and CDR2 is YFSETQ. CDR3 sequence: CASTRWGNSYEQYF. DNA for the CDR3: TGCGCCAGCACCCGGTGGGGGAATTCATACGAGCAGTACTTC.

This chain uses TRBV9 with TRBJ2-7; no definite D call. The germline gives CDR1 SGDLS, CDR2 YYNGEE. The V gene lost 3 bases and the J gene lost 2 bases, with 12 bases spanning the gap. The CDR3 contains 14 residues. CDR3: CASSEDGPPYEQYF. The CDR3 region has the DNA TGTGCCAGCAGCGAAGACGGGCCCCCCTACGAGCAGTACTTC. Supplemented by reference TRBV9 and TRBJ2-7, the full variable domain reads DSGVTQTPKHLITATGQRVTLRCSPRSGDLSVYWYQQSLDQGLQFLIQYYNGEERAKGNILERFSAQQFPDLHSELNLSSLELGDSALYFCASSEDGPPYEQYFGPGTRLTVT.

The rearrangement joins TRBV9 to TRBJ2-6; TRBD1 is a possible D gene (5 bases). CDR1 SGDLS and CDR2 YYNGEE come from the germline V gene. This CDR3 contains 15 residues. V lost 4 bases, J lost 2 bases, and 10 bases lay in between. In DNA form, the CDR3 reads TGTGCCAGCAGCTCCTGGGGCGCTGGGGCCAACGTCCTGACTTTC. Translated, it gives CASSSWGAGANVLTF.

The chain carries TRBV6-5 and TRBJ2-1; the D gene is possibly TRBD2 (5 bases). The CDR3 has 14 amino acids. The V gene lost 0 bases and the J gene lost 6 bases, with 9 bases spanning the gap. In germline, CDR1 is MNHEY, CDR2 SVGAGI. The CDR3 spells CASSYSNGVNEQFF. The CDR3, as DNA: TGTGCCAGCAGTTACTCGAACGGGGTCAATGAGCAGTTCTTC.

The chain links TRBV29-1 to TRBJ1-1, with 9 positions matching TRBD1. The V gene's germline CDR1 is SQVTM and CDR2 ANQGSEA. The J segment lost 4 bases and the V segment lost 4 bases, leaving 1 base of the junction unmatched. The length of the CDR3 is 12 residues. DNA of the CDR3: TGCAGCGTTGTGACAGGGGGCACTGAAGCTTTCTTT. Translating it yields CSVVTGGTEAFF.

The chain's CDR3 is CSVASGGGSYEQYF. The CDR3 DNA is TGCAGCGTGGCAAGCGGAGGGGGCTCCTACGAGCAGTACTTC. The V and J genes are TRBV29-1 and TRBJ2-5; possibly TRBD1 or TRBD2 for D (6 bases each). The J call is uncertain, as TRBJ2-7 better fits the DNA end. CDR1 and CDR2 from the germline V gene are SQVTM and ANQGSEA. The CDR3 sequence is 14 residues long.

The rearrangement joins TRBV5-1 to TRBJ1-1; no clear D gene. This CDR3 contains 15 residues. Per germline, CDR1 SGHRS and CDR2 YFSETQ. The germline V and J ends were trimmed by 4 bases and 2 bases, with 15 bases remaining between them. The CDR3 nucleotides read TGCGCCAGCAGCCAGTCTTTGACGGCAAACACTGAAGCTTTCTTT. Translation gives CASSQSLTANTEAFF.

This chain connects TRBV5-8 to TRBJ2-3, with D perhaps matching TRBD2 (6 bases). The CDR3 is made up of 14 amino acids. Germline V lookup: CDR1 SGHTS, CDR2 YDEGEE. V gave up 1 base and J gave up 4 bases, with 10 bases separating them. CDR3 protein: CASSLWGEADTQYF. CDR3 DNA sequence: TGTGCCAGCAGCTTGTGGGGGGAGGCAGATACGCAGTATTTT.

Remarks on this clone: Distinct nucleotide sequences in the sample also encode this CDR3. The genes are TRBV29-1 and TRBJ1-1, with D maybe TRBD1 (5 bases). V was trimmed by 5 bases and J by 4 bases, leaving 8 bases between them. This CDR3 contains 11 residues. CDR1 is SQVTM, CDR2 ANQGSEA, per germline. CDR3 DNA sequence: TGCAGCGTTCCCCAGGGCACTGAAGCTTTCTTT. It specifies CSVPQGTEAFF.

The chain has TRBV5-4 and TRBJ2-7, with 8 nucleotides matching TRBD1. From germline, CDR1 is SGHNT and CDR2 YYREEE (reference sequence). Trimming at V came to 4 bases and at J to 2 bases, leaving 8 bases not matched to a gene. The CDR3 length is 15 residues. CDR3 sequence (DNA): TGTGCCAGCAGCCCCTCGGACAGGGTGGCCTACGAGCAGTACTTC. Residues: CASSPSDRVAYEQYF.

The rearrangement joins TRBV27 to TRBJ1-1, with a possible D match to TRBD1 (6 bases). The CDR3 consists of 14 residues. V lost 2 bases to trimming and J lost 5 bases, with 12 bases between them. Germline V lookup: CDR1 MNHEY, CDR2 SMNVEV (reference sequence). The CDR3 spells CASSLSDRRTEAFF. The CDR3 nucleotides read TGTGCCAGCAGTTTAAGTGACAGGAGGACTGAAGCTTTCTTT.

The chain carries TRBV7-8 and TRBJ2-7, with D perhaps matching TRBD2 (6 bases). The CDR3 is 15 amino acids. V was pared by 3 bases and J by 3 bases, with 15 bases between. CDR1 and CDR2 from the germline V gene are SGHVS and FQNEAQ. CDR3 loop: CASSFFSGSNYEQYF. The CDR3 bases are TGTGCCAGCAGCTTTTTTAGCGGCTCTAACTACGAGCAGTACTTC.

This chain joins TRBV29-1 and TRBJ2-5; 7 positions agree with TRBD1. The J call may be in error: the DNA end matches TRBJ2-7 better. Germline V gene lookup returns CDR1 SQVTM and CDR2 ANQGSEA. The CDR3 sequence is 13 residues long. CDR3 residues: CSVESRTGYEQYF. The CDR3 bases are TGCAGCGTTGAATCTAGGACAGGCTACGAGCAGTACTTC.

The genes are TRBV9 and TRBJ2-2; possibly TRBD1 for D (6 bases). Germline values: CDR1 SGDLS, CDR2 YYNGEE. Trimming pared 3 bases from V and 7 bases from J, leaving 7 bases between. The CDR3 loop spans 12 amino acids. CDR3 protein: CASSGGGGELFF. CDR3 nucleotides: TGTGCCAGCAGCGGAGGGGGCGGGGAGCTGTTTTTT.

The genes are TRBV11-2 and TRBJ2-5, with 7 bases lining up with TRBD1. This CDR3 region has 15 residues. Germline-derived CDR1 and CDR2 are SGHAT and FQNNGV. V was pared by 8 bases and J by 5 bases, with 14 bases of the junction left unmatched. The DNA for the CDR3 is TGTGCCAGCCGCGGGCCCCAGGGGGTAATTGAGACCCAGTACTTC. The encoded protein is CASRGPQGVIETQYF.

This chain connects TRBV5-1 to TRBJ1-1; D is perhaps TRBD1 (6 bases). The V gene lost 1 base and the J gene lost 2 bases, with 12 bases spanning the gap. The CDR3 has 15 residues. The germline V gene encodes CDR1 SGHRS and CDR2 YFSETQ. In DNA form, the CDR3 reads TGCGCCAGCAGCTTGAAAGGACAGACCAACACTGAAGCTTTCTTT. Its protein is CASSLKGQTNTEAFF.

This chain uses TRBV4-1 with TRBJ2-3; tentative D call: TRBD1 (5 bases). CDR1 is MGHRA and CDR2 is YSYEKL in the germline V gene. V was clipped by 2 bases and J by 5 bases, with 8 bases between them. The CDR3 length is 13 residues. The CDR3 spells CASSQYQGDTQYF. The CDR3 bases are TGCGCCAGCAGCCAATATCAGGGAGATACGCAGTATTTT.

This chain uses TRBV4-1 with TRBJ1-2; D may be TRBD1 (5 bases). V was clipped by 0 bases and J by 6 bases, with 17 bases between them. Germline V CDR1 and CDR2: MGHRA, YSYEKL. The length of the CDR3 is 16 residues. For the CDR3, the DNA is TGCGCCAGCAGCCAAGAAAGAGGGATAGGGGTGGATGGCTACACCTTC. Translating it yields CASSQERGIGVDGYTF.

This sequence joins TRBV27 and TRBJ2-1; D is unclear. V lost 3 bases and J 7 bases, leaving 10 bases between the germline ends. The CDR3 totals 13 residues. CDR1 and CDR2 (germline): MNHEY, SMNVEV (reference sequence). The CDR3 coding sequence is TGTGCCAGCAGTTTCTGGCCGAGAAATGAGCAGTTCTTC. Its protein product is CASSFWPRNEQFF.

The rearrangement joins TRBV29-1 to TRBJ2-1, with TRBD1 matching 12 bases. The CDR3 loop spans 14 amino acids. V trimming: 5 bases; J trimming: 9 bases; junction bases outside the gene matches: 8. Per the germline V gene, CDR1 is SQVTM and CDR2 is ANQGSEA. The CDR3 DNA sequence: TGCAGCGTTAACCCGGGACAGGGGGCTGGTGAGCAGTTCTTC. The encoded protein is CSVNPGQGAGEQFF.

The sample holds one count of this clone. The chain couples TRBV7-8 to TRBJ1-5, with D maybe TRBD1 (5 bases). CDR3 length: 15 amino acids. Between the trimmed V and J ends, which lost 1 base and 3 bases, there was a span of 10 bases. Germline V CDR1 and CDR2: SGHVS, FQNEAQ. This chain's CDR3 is CASSLEGLYNQPQHF. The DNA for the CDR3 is TGTGCCAGCAGCTTAGAGGGACTGTACAATCAGCCCCAGCATTTT.

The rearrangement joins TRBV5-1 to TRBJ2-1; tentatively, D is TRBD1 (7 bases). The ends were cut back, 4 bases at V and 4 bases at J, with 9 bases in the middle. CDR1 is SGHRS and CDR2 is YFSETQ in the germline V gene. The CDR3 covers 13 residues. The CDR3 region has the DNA TGCGCCAGCAGCGCGGGACAGTACAATGAGCAGTTCTTC. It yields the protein CASSAGQYNEQFF.

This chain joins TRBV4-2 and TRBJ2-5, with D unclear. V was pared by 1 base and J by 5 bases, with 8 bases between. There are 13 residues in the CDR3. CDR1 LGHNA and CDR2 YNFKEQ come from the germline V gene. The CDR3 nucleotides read TGTGCCAGCAGCCAAGTGGTTTCCGAGACCCAGTACTTC. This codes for CASSQVVSETQYF.

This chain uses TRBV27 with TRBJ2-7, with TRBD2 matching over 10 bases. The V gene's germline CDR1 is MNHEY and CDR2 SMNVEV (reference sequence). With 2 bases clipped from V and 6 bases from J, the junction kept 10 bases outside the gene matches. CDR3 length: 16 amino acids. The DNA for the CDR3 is TGTGCCAGCAGTTTAGTCCCTGGGCTAGCGGGAGTCGAGCAGTACTTC. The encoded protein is CASSLVPGLAGVEQYF.

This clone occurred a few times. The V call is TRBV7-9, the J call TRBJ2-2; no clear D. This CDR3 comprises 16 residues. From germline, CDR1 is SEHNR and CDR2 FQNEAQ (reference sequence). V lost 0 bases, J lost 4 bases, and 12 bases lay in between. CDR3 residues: CASSLALGPTTGELFF. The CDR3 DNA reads TGTGCCAGCAGCTTAGCGCTCGGACCGACCACCGGGGAGCTGTTTTTT.

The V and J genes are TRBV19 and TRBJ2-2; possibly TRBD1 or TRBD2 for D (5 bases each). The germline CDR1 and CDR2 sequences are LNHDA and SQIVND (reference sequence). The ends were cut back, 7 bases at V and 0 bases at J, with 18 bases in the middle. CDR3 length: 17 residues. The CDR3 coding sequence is TGTGCCAGTAATCCTATAGGGGAGCCCGCGAACACCGGGGAGCTGTTTTTT. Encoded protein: CASNPIGEPANTGELFF.

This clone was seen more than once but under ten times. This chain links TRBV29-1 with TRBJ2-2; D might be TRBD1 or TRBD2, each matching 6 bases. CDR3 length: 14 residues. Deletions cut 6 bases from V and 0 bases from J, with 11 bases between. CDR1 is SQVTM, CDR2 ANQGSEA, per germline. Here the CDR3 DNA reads TGCAGCGTAAGGGGGGCTTCGAACACCGGGGAGCTGTTTTTT. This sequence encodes CSVRGASNTGELFF.

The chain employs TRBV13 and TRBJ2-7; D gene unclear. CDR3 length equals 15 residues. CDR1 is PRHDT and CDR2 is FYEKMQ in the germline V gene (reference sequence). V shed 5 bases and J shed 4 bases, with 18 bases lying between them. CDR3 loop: CASSPTKDGIYEQYF. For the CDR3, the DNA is TGTGCCAGCAGCCCGACCAAGGACGGAATATACGAGCAGTACTTC.

CDR3 region: CASRQGTSGRAWDEQFF. CDR3 nucleotide sequence: TGTGCCAGCAGGCAGGGGACTAGCGGGAGGGCATGGGATGAGCAGTTCTTC. The genes are TRBV7-8 and TRBJ2-1; 16 positions agree with TRBD2. The CDR3 covers 17 residues. Germline-derived CDR1 and CDR2 are SGHVS and FQNEAQ. V gave up 6 bases and J gave up 8 bases; unmatched junction bases: 10.